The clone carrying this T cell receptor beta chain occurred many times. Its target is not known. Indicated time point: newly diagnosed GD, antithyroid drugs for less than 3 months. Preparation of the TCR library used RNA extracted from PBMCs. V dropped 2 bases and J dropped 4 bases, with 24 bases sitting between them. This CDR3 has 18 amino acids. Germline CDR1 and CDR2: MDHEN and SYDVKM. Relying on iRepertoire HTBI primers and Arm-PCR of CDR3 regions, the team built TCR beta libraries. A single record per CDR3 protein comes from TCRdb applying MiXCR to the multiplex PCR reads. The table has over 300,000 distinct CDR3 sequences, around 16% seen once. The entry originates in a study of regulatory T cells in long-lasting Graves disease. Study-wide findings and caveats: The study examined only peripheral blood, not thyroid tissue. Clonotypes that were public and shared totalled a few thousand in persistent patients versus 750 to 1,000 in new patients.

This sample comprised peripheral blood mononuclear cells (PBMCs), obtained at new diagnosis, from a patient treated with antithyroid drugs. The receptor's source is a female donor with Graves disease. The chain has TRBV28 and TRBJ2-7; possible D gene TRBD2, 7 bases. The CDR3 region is CASSLRGGNSPSDYEQYF. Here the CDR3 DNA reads TGTGCCAGCAGTTTAAGGGGGGGAAACAGTCCTTCCGATTACGAGCAGTACTTC.